Below, 25 T cell receptor beta chains from the same sample are listed, as sequenced in a study of T cells in Graves' hyperthyroidism and ophthalmopathy. The source material, RNA transcripts, was used to amplify TCR beta CDR3 regions. HTBI primers drove first-round RT-PCR of the TCR CDR3. TCRdb recomputed calls from the multiplex PCR reads with MiXCR, one row per CDR3 protein. The table includes some 440,000 distinct CDR3 sequences, 15% to 18% detected once. The sequenced sample was blood. All receptors come from a woman aged 18-30 years with Graves' hyperthyroidism.

This chain links TRBV20-1 with TRBJ2-4, with a possible D match to TRBD1 (5 bases). Trimming removed 0 bases from V and 9 bases from J, with 9 bases in between. Germline V gene sequence: CDR1 DFQATT, CDR2 SNEGSKA (reference sequence). The CDR3 is made up of 12 amino acids. CDR3 sequence (DNA): TGCAGTGCTAGAGACCACAGGACCATTCAGTACTTC. It specifies CSARDHRTIQYF.

About this clonotype itself: A much larger clonotype is one base distant, so this may be a read error. The chain has TRBV27 and TRBJ1-2, with 7 bases aligning to TRBD1. The germline V gene encodes CDR1 MNHEY and CDR2 SMNVEV (reference sequence). The CDR3 has 14 residues. The CDR3 region is CAGSPLDRVSGYTF. The CDR3 nucleotides read TGTGCCGGCAGTCCCCTCGACAGGGTGTCTGGCTACACCTTC.

The rearrangement links TRBV2 to TRBJ1-1, with 7 bases aligning to TRBD1. The germline CDR1 and CDR2 sequences are SNHLY and FYNNEI. The J segment lost 1 base and the V segment lost 6 bases, leaving 5 bases of the junction unmatched. This CDR3 comprises 14 residues. The CDR3 loop reads CASRGTVSNTEAFF. The CDR3 region has the DNA TGTGCCAGCAGGGGGACAGTTTCGAACACTGAAGCTTTCTTT.

This chain links TRBV28 with TRBJ2-4; a possible D gene is TRBD2 (6 bases). Germline V gene lookup returns CDR1 MDHEN and CDR2 SYDVKM. The CDR3 totals 14 residues. V dropped 4 bases and J dropped 9 bases, with 16 bases sitting between them. CDR3 protein: CASSSFTGLSIQYF. For the CDR3, the DNA is TGTGCCAGCAGTTCCTTCACCGGACTATCCATTCAGTACTTC.

CDR3 in amino acids: CASSLVGLAGGDGTDTQYF. DNA for the CDR3: TGCGCCAGCAGCTTGGTGGGTCTAGCGGGGGGTGATGGCACAGATACGCAGTATTTT. The J gene is TRBJ2-3, the V gene TRBV5-1; 11 nucleotides align to TRBD2. CDR1 is SGHRS and CDR2 is YFSETQ in the germline V gene. This CDR3 is built from 19 residues. Trimming at V came to 0 bases and at J to 1 base, leaving 10 bases not matched to a gene.

This clonotype was counted ten times or more. The chain employs TRBV6-1 and TRBJ1-1; perhaps TRBD1 as D (6 bases). The CDR3 is made up of 15 amino acids. Germline CDR1 is MNHNS and CDR2 is SASEGT. Trimming stripped 6 bases from V and 2 bases from J, with 16 bases between. The CDR3 nucleotides are TGTGCCAGCAGAGAGTCGGACAGAGTCAACACTGAAGCTTTCTTT. Translation: CASRESDRVNTEAFF.

This clonotype was recorded at least ten times. The chain joins TRBV2 to TRBJ2-3, with D maybe TRBD2 (7 bases). Germline values: CDR1 SNHLY, CDR2 FYNNEI. The CDR3 contains 16 residues. The DNA of the CDR3 is TGTGCATCAGCCTCCGAGGGGGGGCCCGGCACAGATACGCAGTATTTT. It specifies CASASEGGPGTDTQYF.

In this sample, this clonotype turned up many times. The V gene is TRBV7-9, the J gene TRBJ2-2; TRBD2 is a possible D gene (6 bases). CDR1 is SEHNR, CDR2 FQNEAQ, per germline (reference sequence). Trimming cost V 10 bases and J 7 bases, with 10 bases left between them. The CDR3 is made up of 11 amino acids. In DNA, the CDR3 is TGTGCCACCCGGGGAGGCGGGGAGCTGTTTTTT. Its protein is CATRGGGELFF.

The gene calls are TRBV3-1 and TRBJ2-2; TRBD2 agrees at 8 bases. This CDR3 comprises 14 residues. Germline V CDR1 and CDR2: LGHDT, YNNKEL (reference sequence). Trimming at V came to 1 base and at J to 5 bases, leaving 0 bases not matched to a gene. The CDR3, as DNA: TGTGCCAGCAGCCAAGGACTAGCGACCGGGGAGCTGTTTTTT. It codes for CASSQGLATGELFF. The whole variable domain, filled in from reference TRBV3-1 and TRBJ2-2, reads DTAVSQTPKYLVTQMGNDKSIKCEQNLGHDTMYWYKQDSKKFLKIMFSYNNKELIINETVPNRFSPKSPDKAHLNLHINSLELGDSAVYFCASSQGLATGELFFGEGSRLTVL.

This clonotype was picked up a small number of times. J is TRBJ2-3 and V is TRBV11-3; D unresolved. Germline CDR1 is SGHNT and CDR2 is YENEEA. Trimming took off 4 bases at V and 4 bases at J, with 9 bases between the two ends. The CDR3 loop spans 13 amino acids. DNA for the CDR3: TGTGCCAGCAGCTCCCTGAATGCAGATACGCAGTATTTT. The encoded protein is CASSSLNADTQYF.

This clonotype was picked up many times. The V and J genes are TRBV10-1 and TRBJ2-1; no clear D. In germline, CDR1 is WNHNN, CDR2 SYGVQD (reference sequence). Between the trimmed V and J ends, which lost 2 bases and 2 bases, there was a span of 10 bases. The CDR3 loop spans 15 amino acids. The CDR3 is CASSEDNRAYNEQFF. The CDR3 bases are TGCGCCAGCAGTGAGGACAATAGGGCCTACAATGAGCAGTTCTTC.

Only a few counts were recorded for this clonotype. V usage is TRBV6-1 and J usage is TRBJ2-3; 8 nucleotides line up with TRBD2. Germline CDR1 is MNHNS and CDR2 is SASEGT. V was pared by 0 bases and J by 0 bases, with 5 bases of the junction left unmatched. The CDR3 totals 17 residues. The DNA for the CDR3 is TGTGCCAGCAGTGAAGCGGGGACTAGAAAAAGCACAGATACGCAGTATTTT. Translation: CASSEAGTRKSTDTQYF.

The chain couples TRBV10-3 to TRBJ2-7; unclear D gene. V gave up 2 bases and J gave up 6 bases, with 11 bases separating them. The germline V gene has CDR1 ENHRY and CDR2 SYGVKD. The CDR3 extends over 13 amino acids. The DNA for the CDR3 is TGTGCCATCAGTGAGATTCTGCAGGTCGAGCAGTACTTC. It specifies CAISEILQVEQYF.

As to this clonotype: A much larger clone lies a single base off, so this may be a read error. The chain couples TRBV11-3 to TRBJ2-7; TRBD1 matches 11 bases. V gave up 5 bases and J gave up 3 bases; unmatched junction bases: 6. Germline V gene data show CDR1 as SGHNT and CDR2 as YENEEA. CDR3 length equals 15 residues. CDR3 in amino acids: CASSKRGTGGYEQYF. DNA for the CDR3: TGTGCCAGCAGCAAACGAGGGACAGGGGGCTACGAGCAGTACTTC.

This clonotype was seen more than once but under ten times. The CDR3 here is CASSVGIGVGQETQYF. Here the CDR3 DNA reads TGTGCCAGCAGCGTAGGGATCGGAGTCGGGCAAGAGACCCAGTACTTC. The V call is TRBV9, the J call TRBJ2-5; no reliable D call. CDR3 length: 16 residues. The V gene lost 0 bases and the J gene lost 2 bases, with 14 bases spanning the gap. CDR1 is SGDLS, CDR2 YYNGEE, per germline. Combining the CDR3 with reference TRBV9 and TRBJ2-5 gives the whole variable domain DSGVTQTPKHLITATGQRVTLRCSPRSGDLSVYWYQQSLDQGLQFLIQYYNGEERAKGNILERFSAQQFPDLHSELNLSSLELGDSALYFCASSVGIGVGQETQYFGPGTRLLVL.

In its sample, this clonotype was seen many times. The chain has TRBV7-3 and TRBJ1-1, with D unresolved. CDR1 SGHTA and CDR2 FQGTGA come from the germline V gene. Trimming left V 3 bases short and J 1 base short, with 6 bases between. This CDR3 spans 13 amino acids. The CDR3: CASSFSPNTEAFF. The CDR3 DNA is TGTGCCAGCAGCTTCTCCCCGAACACTGAAGCTTTCTTT.

As regards this clonotype: A single base separates this from a much larger clone, so it may be a read error. The genes are TRBV11-2 and TRBJ1-3; D might be TRBD1 (5 bases). Germline CDR1 is SGHAT and CDR2 is FQNNGV. Trimming left V 6 bases short and J 2 bases short, with 20 bases between. This CDR3 comprises 17 residues. CDR3 residues: CASRPFRGGGAGNTIYF. Written as DNA, the CDR3 is TGTGCCAGCAGACCCTTTCGTGGGGGGGGAGCTGGAAACACCATATATTTT.

This clonotype has a handful of counts. This chain uses TRBV20-1 with TRBJ2-5, with D maybe TRBD1 (6 bases). This CDR3 contains 15 residues. Germline loops: CDR1 DFQATT, CDR2 SNEGSKA (reference sequence). Between the trimmed V and J ends, which lost 1 base and 3 bases, there was a span of 15 bases. CDR3 sequence: CSARVETEGEETQYF. The CDR3 region has the DNA TGCAGTGCTAGAGTAGAGACCGAGGGGGAAGAGACCCAGTACTTC.

This clonotype showed up many times. The V gene is TRBV20-1, the J gene TRBJ2-7; D gene ambiguous. This CDR3 is 14 amino acids long. CDR1 is DFQATT, CDR2 SNEGSKA, per germline (reference sequence). Trimming shortened V by 0 bases and J by 3 bases, and 12 bases separated the two germline ends. The CDR3 loop is CSARDPQANYEQYF. DNA of the CDR3: TGCAGTGCTAGAGATCCCCAGGCGAACTACGAGCAGTACTTC.

The chain couples TRBV5-1 to TRBJ2-1; D uncertain. V was shortened by 2 bases and J by 0 bases, with 21 bases between the two germline ends. The CDR3 sequence is 19 residues long. Germline loops: CDR1 SGHRS, CDR2 YFSETQ. DNA of the CDR3: TGCGCCAGCAGCTTTTCCGGGCCCCCTACGTTAAGCTCCTACAATGAGCAGTTCTTC. It specifies CASSFSGPPTLSSYNEQFF.

This clonotype turned up a few times. J is TRBJ2-7 and V is TRBV9; 10 nucleotides match TRBD1. In germline, CDR1 is SGDLS, CDR2 YYNGEE. The trim removed 3 bases at V and 7 bases at J, leaving 10 bases unmatched. This CDR3 spans 15 amino acids. CDR3 amino acids: CASSASGDRGQEQYF. CDR3 in DNA: TGTGCCAGCAGCGCCTCGGGGGACAGGGGTCAAGAGCAGTACTTC.

This clonotype showed up many times. This chain joins TRBV12-3 or TRBV12-4 and TRBJ1-2; D is unresolved. There are 13 residues in the CDR3. The V and J ends lost 6 bases and 6 bases respectively, with 14 bases between them. In nucleotides, the CDR3 is TGTGCCAGCAGCCCAGTTCTTTGGAATGGCTACACCTTC. Protein product: CASSPVLWNGYTF.

Notes on this clonotype: A much larger clone sits a single nucleotide away, making a read error possible. This rearrangement joins TRBV18 to TRBJ1-1, with 7 bases aligning to TRBD1. This CDR3 has 15 amino acids. The junction had 13 bases not matched to a gene; V was cut back by 8 bases and J by 4 bases. Germline loops: CDR1 KGHSH, CDR2 LQKENI. CDR3 protein: CASPHPGRQGTEAFF. The CDR3 DNA is TGTGCCAGCCCACATCCGGGAAGACAGGGCACTGAAGCTTTCTTT.

This clonotype has ten or more counts. The CDR3 region is CASSTGLAGYEQYF. The CDR3 DNA is TGCGCCAGCAGCACCGGACTAGCGGGATACGAGCAGTACTTC. The genes are TRBV5-1 and TRBJ2-7, with 12 nucleotides matching TRBD2. There are 14 residues in the CDR3. Germline V gene lookup returns CDR1 SGHRS and CDR2 YFSETQ. With 4 bases clipped from V and 4 bases from J, the junction kept 3 bases outside the gene matches.

A remark on this clonotype: A much larger clone is a single base away; this may be a read error. The chain couples TRBV28 to TRBJ1-1; 8 bases align to TRBD1. The CDR3 consists of 15 residues. Germline assignment: CDR1 MDHEN and CDR2 SYDVKM. The trim removed 2 bases at V and 4 bases at J, leaving 6 bases unmatched. Written as DNA, the CDR3 is TGTGCCAGCAGTTTAGCTACGGGACAGGCCACTGAAGCTTTCTTT. Translated, it gives CASSLATGQATEAFF.